This T cell receptor beta chain was recorded in a study of OX40 agonist ivuxolimab in advanced cancers. TCRdb keeps only in-frame clones here, not all; method: immunoSEQ multiplex PCR. The sample carries about 52,000 clones, roughly nine tenths recorded once. Germline V gives CDR1 LNHDA, CDR2 SQIVND (reference sequence). Trimming at V came to 6 bases and at J to 5 bases, leaving 16 bases not matched to a gene. There are 17 residues in the CDR3. The source material was CD4+ or CD8+ T cells sorted from blood, sampled in a trial of the OX40 agonist ivuxolimab. The chain carries TRBV19 and TRBJ2-5; 9 positions agree with TRBD1. This clonotype was obtained from an adult with an advanced solid tumor such as melanoma, head and neck, liver or kidney cancer. The chain's CDR3 is CASSNPSGTGIGETQYF. The CDR3, as DNA: TGTGCCAGTAGCAACCCCTCCGGGACAGGGATTGGCGAGACCCAGTACTTC.